The rows below give T cell receptor beta chains drawn from one sample of a study of naive and memory T cell subsets. MiXCR, applied by TCRdb to the UMI-ligation and nested PCR reads, yields one record per CDR3 protein. The sample consists of approximately 37,000 distinct CDR3 sequences, 8% to 13% of them appearing once. The sample was skin, taken from a tuberculin skin test site. These receptor sequences come from an adult in good health. Each CDR3 is given with its conserved first and last residue. D genes are given only for firm matches. A row's size may be missing; if present it is once, few, many or a size class.

D: NA; V: TRBV14; size: many; J: TRBJ1-1; DNA: TGTGCCAGCAGCCAAGGCCTGGACACTGAAGCTTTCTTT; CDR3: CASSQGLDTEAFF
D: NA; V: TRBV20-1; size: many; J: TRBJ2-7; DNA: TGCAGTGCCATCGATGCCTACGAGCAGTACTTC; CDR3: CSAIDAYEQYF
D: NA; V: TRBV20-1; size: NA; J: TRBJ1-1; DNA: TGCAGTGCTAGAGAGAGAGGAGAGCGCAAGAGAGCTTTCTTT; CDR3: CSARERGERKRAFF
D: TRBD1; V: TRBV20-1; size: NA; J: TRBJ2-7; DNA: TGCAGTGCCCCCCGGACAGGTTCCTCCTACGAGCAGTACTTC; CDR3: CSAPRTGSSYEQYF
D: NA; V: TRBV11-2; size: NA; J: TRBJ2-3; DNA: TGTGCCAGCAGTTACGGACAGACAGTGGGCACAGATACGCAGTATTTT; CDR3: CASSYGQTVGTDTQYF
D: TRBD1; V: TRBV18; size: many; J: TRBJ2-5; DNA: TGTGCCAGCTCACCCCGGGCAGGGGGCGAAGAGACCCAGTACTTC; CDR3: CASSPRAGGEETQYF
D: NA; V: TRBV6-1; size: many; J: TRBJ2-1; DNA: TGTGCCAGCAGTGGGGTCGGGGGCTACAATGAGCAGTTCTTC; CDR3: CASSGVGGYNEQFF
D: TRBD2; V: TRBV10-3; size: many; J: TRBJ2-4; DNA: TGTGCCATCAGCGCGGTAGCTAGCGGTCCCGTCCTTCAGTACTTC; CDR3: CAISAVASGPVLQYF
D: TRBD1; V: TRBV6-2/TRBV6-3; size: many; J: TRBJ2-2; DNA: TGTGCCAGCAGCAAACAGGGGACCGGGGAGCTGTTTTTT; CDR3: CASSKQGTGELFF
D: NA; V: TRBV29-1; size: NA; J: TRBJ2-3; DNA: TGCAGCGCCGCAGTATCCACAGATACGCAGTATTTT; CDR3: CSAAVSTDTQYF
D: TRBD1; V: TRBV9; size: many; J: TRBJ1-6; DNA: TGTGCCAGCAGCAAGGGGACAGGGAGTAGCGGTAATTCACCCCTCCACTTT; CDR3: CASSKGTGSSGNSPLHF
D: NA; V: TRBV19; size: NA; J: TRBJ1-2; DNA: TGTGCCAGTAGTTGGCAGGCCTATGGCTACACCTTC; CDR3: CASSWQAYGYTF
D: TRBD1; V: TRBV7-2; size: many; J: TRBJ2-7; DNA: TGTGCCAGCAGCCCGACCGCGGGACAGGGATACGAGCAGTACTTC; CDR3: CASSPTAGQGYEQYF
D: NA; V: TRBV7-2; size: medium-sized; J: TRBJ2-7; DNA: TGTGCCAGCAGCTTATCCCGGGACACCTACGAGCAGTACTTC; CDR3: CASSLSRDTYEQYF
D: NA; V: TRBV20-1; size: few; J: TRBJ1-1; DNA: TGCAGTGCTAGGGGAGGCAGGCGGGGGACTGAAGCTTTCTTT; CDR3: CSARGGRRGTEAFF
D: NA; V: TRBV30; size: NA; J: TRBJ1-2; DNA: TGTGCCTGGAATTTGAGCGGGGGGTCGATCGGCTACACCTTC; CDR3: CAWNLSGGSIGYTF
D: NA; V: TRBV7-9; size: many; J: TRBJ2-6; DNA: TGTGCCAGCAGCTTATCGGTCACTGGGGCCAACGTCCTGACTTTC; CDR3: CASSLSVTGANVLTF
D: TRBD2; V: TRBV28; size: many; J: TRBJ2-6; DNA: TGTGCCAGCAGTTCCTTCGGGGGGACTGGGGCCAACGTCCTGACTTTC; CDR3: CASSSFGGTGANVLTF
D: NA; V: TRBV7-9; size: NA; J: TRBJ2-2; DNA: TGTGCCAGCAGCTTCCCGATTGCGGTGACCGGGGAGCTGTTTTTT; CDR3: CASSFPIAVTGELFF
D: NA; V: TRBV12-3/TRBV12-4; size: many; J: TRBJ2-1; DNA: TGTGCCAGCAGTCGTGTCCGGGACACCTACAATGAGCAGTTCTTC; CDR3: CASSRVRDTYNEQFF
D: NA; V: TRBV12-3/TRBV12-4; size: few; J: TRBJ1-5; DNA: TGTGCCAGCAGTACTAGGACAGAACAGCCCCAGCATTTT; CDR3: CASSTRTEQPQHF
D: TRBD1; V: TRBV20-1; size: NA; J: TRBJ1-1; DNA: TGCAGTGCCCAAACAGGGGGCACTGAAGCTTTCTTT; CDR3: CSAQTGGTEAFF
D: NA; V: TRBV9; size: NA; J: TRBJ2-3; DNA: TGTGCCAGCAGCGTAGTAGGGCGTTCGGATACGCAGTATTTT; CDR3: CASSVVGRSDTQYF
D: TRBD2; V: TRBV27; size: many; J: TRBJ2-7; DNA: TGTGCCAGCAGCCGCACCGGACTAGCGGTTTCCTACGAGCAGTACTTC; CDR3: CASSRTGLAVSYEQYF
D: TRBD2; V: TRBV11-2; size: NA; J: TRBJ2-7; DNA: TGTGCCAGCAGCTCTAGCGGGATCTTGTACGAGCAGTACTTC; CDR3: CASSSSGILYEQYF
D: NA; V: TRBV20-1; size: many; J: TRBJ1-6; DNA: TGCAGTGCTAGTAGGGGCTCCTATAATTCACCCCTCCACTTT; CDR3: CSASRGSYNSPLHF
D: TRBD2; V: TRBV2; size: many; J: TRBJ2-5; DNA: TGTGCCAGCAGTGACATCGGGACTAAAGAGGAGACCCAGTACTTC; CDR3: CASSDIGTKEETQYF
D: NA; V: TRBV20-1; size: many; J: TRBJ1-5; DNA: TGCAGTGCTGCAAGGGGGGATCAGCCCCAGCATTTT; CDR3: CSAARGDQPQHF
D: NA; V: TRBV10-3; size: many; J: TRBJ1-5; DNA: TGTGCCATCAGCCGGGGAAAAAATCAGCCCCAGCATTTT; CDR3: CAISRGKNQPQHF
D: NA; V: TRBV5-1; size: few; J: TRBJ2-1; DNA: TGCGCCAGCAGCTTGGCCAAGCAGGGCGATGAGCAGTTCTTC; CDR3: CASSLAKQGDEQFF
D: TRBD2; V: TRBV20-1; size: many; J: TRBJ2-3; DNA: TGCAGTGCAAAGTCTAGCGGGAGGTTGACAGATACGCAGTATTTT; CDR3: CSAKSSGRLTDTQYF
D: NA; V: TRBV12-3/TRBV12-4; size: few; J: TRBJ2-7; DNA: TGTGCCAGCGGGGACCCCCCTAAGCAGTACTTC; CDR3: CASGDPPKQYF
D: NA; V: TRBV4-2; size: NA; J: TRBJ2-5; DNA: TGTGCCAGCAGCCAAACCTATCAGTTAGGCCAAGAGACCCAGTACTTC; CDR3: CASSQTYQLGQETQYF
D: NA; V: TRBV20-1; size: NA; J: TRBJ1-3; DNA: TGCAGTGCTAGCCCATTCGGGACGACTGGAAACACCATATATTTT; CDR3: CSASPFGTTGNTIYF
D: TRBD1; V: TRBV5-1; size: few; J: TRBJ2-7; DNA: TGCGCCAGCAGCGGGGACAGGGACCTATCCCAACCCGAGCAGTACTTC; CDR3: CASSGDRDLSQPEQYF
D: NA; V: TRBV6-5; size: few; J: TRBJ2-6; DNA: TGTGCCAGCTCTCCCCGATATTCTGGGGCCAACGTCCTGACTTTC; CDR3: CASSPRYSGANVLTF
D: NA; V: TRBV27; size: few; J: TRBJ1-1; DNA: TGTGCCAGCAGTTTACGGGGACGTGGGTGGGACACTGAAGCTTTCTTT; CDR3: CASSLRGRGWDTEAFF
D: NA; V: TRBV24-1; size: NA; J: TRBJ2-3; DNA: TGTGCCACCAGTCATCGGACAGATACCACAGATACGCAGTATTTT; CDR3: CATSHRTDTTDTQYF
D: TRBD1; V: TRBV25-1; size: NA; J: TRBJ1-2; DNA: TGTGCCAGCAGAACAGGGGACCGGGGCTACACCTTC; CDR3: CASRTGDRGYTF
D: NA; V: TRBV7-2; size: many; J: TRBJ1-2; DNA: TGTGCCAGCAGCGACCGGACAGTAGCTAACTATGGCTACACCTTC; CDR3: CASSDRTVANYGYTF
D: NA; V: TRBV7-9; size: NA; J: TRBJ1-5; DNA: TGTGCCAGCAGTTCGGGGGCGGGGCAGCCCCAGCATTTT; CDR3: CASSSGAGQPQHF
D: NA; V: TRBV29-1; size: many; J: TRBJ1-2; DNA: TGCAGCGTTCTAGGGGTGGGGGGATATGGCTACACCTTC; CDR3: CSVLGVGGYGYTF